This is a list of T cell receptor beta chains from one sample in a study of blood T cell repertoires in COVID-19. Method: immunoSEQ multiplex PCR; TCRdb's copy keeps in-frame clones and lacks some. This sample has more than 200,000 clones, with roughly 80% found just once. Sequencing input: peripheral blood. The receptor source for this set is a woman of 80 years or more with acute or convalescent COVID-19. Each CDR3 is given with its conserved first and last residue. A D gene is named only where the DNA matches it firmly. Some rows mark clone size as missing; the rest say once, few, many or name a class of expanded clone.

V gene	clone size	J gene	D gene	CDR3 protein	CDR3 DNA
TRBV11-3	NA	TRBJ1-2	NA	CASSLRGDPRRTF	TGTGCCAGCAGCTTAAGAGGTGACCCCCGCCGGACCTTC
TRBV21-1	NA	TRBJ2-7	NA	CANFPRDRGPYEQYF	TGTGCCAATTTCCCCCGGGACAGGGGACCCTACGAGCAGTACTTC
TRBV19	NA	TRBJ2-7	NA	CASSNNPHAADDRSAYEQYF	TGTGCCAGTAGTAACAACCCCCACGCCGCAGATGACAGGTCTGCCTACGAGCAGTACTTC
TRBV7-2	once	TRBJ2-1	TRBD2	CASSLDWLAVKEQFF	TGTGCCAGCAGCTTAGATTGGCTAGCGGTGAAGGAGCAGTTCTTC
TRBV7-9	NA	TRBJ2-3	TRBD2	CASSPFSGTSTDTQYF	TGTGCCAGCAGCCCTTTTAGCGGGACTAGCACAGATACGCAGTATTTT
TRBV19	NA	TRBJ1-4	NA	CASSQRRATNEKLFF	TGTGCCAGTAGCCAAAGGAGGGCAACTAATGAAAAACTGTTTTTT
TRBV9	NA	TRBJ2-7	TRBD2	CASSVGPAGDTYEQYF	TGTGCCAGCAGCGTAGGCCCAGCGGGGGACACCTACGAGCAGTACTTC
TRBV9	few	TRBJ2-1	NA	CASSVRSSYNEQFF	TGTGCCAGCAGCGTAAGATCCAGCTACAATGAGCAGTTCTTC
TRBV6-4	NA	TRBJ2-2	TRBD2	CASSSERGTGELFF	TGTGCCAGCAGTTCAGAGCGGGGTACCGGGGAGCTGTTTTTT
TRBV30	NA	TRBJ2-3	NA	CAWSRSRGPHGAQYF	TGTGCCTGGAGTAGGTCGCGGGGTCCTCACGGGGCGCAGTATTTT
TRBV6-5	many	TRBJ2-7	TRBD1	CASSSGGPHEQYF	TGTGCCAGCAGTTCAGGGGGCCCCCACGAGCAGTACTTC